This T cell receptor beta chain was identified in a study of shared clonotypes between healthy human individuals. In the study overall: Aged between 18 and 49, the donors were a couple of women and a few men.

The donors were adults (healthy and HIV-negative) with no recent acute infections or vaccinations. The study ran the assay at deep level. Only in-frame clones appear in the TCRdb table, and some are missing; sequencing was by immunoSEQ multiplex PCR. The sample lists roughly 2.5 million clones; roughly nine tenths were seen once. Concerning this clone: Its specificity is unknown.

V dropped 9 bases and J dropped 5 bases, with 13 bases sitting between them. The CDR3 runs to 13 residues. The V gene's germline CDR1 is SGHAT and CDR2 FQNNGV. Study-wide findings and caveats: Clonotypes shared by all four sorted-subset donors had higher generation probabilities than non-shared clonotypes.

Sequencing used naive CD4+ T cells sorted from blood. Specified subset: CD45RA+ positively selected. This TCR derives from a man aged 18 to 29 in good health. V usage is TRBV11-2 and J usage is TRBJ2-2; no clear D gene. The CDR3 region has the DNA TGTGCCAGTTCCCGCCAAGCGACCGGGGAGCTGTTTTTT. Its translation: CASSRQATGELFF.